This T cell receptor (beta chain) was obtained from a study of graft-versus-host responses after intestinal transplantation. Study in general: Every recipient had anti-thymocyte globulin induction and two to three years of tacrolimus plus steroids. Study-wide results and limits: The study associated peak circulating GvH clone levels with early post-transplant HvG declines.

As to this clone: As yet, its antigen is unknown.

Repertoires were generated with immunoSEQ multiplex PCR, while TCRdb's copy carries only in-frame clones and drops some. Found here are 20,000 or so clones, 80% to 90% of them singletons; the top ten hold 0.95% to 1%. This clonotype was obtained from a human patient who received an intestinal transplant, so some T cells may come from the graft donor. The specimen comprised PBMCs, sampled approximately 450 days after intestinal transplant.

The DNA of the CDR3 is TGTGCCAGCACCAATTCTGGGGCCAACGTCCTGACTTTC. Translated, it gives CASTNSGANVLTF. V is TRBV7-9 and J is TRBJ2-6; D unclear. Germline values: CDR1 SEHNR, CDR2 FQNEAQ (reference sequence). The CDR3 is 13 amino acids. Trimming shortened V by 7 bases and J by 1 base, and 5 bases separated the two germline ends.